Below, 14 T cell receptor beta chains from the same sample are listed, as sequenced in a study of response to subunit inactivated influenza vaccine. Using its own MiXCR run on the RT-PCR reads, TCRdb lists one record per CDR3 protein. The sample contains approximately 700,000 distinct CDR3 sequences, about a sixth of which appear only once. This specimen consisted of PBMCs from blood, obtained 11 to 12 days after vaccination. All receptors derive from a man between 50 and 59 years old who received an inactivated influenza vaccine.

Only a few counts were recorded for this clonotype. This sequence joins TRBV6-2 or TRBV6-3 and TRBJ2-5; a possible D gene is TRBD1 (6 bases). V lost 1 base, J lost 2 bases, and 8 bases lay in between. Germline loops: CDR1 MNHEY, CDR2 SVGEGT. CDR3 length equals 14 residues. The CDR3 DNA sequence: TGTGCCAGCAGTTACTGGACAGATCAAGAGACCCAGTACTTC. It translates to CASSYWTDQETQYF.

This rearrangement joins TRBV24-1 to TRBJ2-2; 8 bases are shared with TRBD1. Germline CDR1 KGHDR, CDR2 SFDVKD. The CDR3 has 15 residues. J was trimmed by 5 bases and V by 12 bases; bases with no gene match: 13. CDR3 in amino acids: CAGEGRQGRTGELFF. CDR3 nucleotides: TGTGCCGGTGAGGGGAGACAGGGGAGGACCGGGGAGCTGTTTTTT.

In the case of this clonotype: A read error may produce the germline difference seen at one junction end. This rearrangement joins TRBV20-1 to TRBJ2-7, with a weak D call TRBD2 (5 bases). The CDR3 spans 12 residues. Germline V gives CDR1 DFQATT, CDR2 SNEGSKA (reference sequence). In DNA, the CDR3 is TGTGGTGCAGCGGTCAGCTCCTACGAGCAGTACTTC. Translating it yields CGAAVSSYEQYF.

The rearrangement links TRBV3-1 to TRBJ2-7; TRBD2 agrees at 8 bases. Germline lookup yields CDR1 LGHDT and CDR2 YNNKEL (reference sequence). There are 15 residues in the CDR3. Unmatched junction bases numbered 14, after V lost 11 bases and J lost 2 bases. The CDR3 DNA reads TGTGCCTGCACCCAAGCCGGGGGACTAGCCTACGAGCAGTACTTC. It yields the protein CACTQAGGLAYEQYF.

This clonotype was found many times. This chain links TRBV29-1 with TRBJ2-3; the match to TRBD2 covers 8 bases. CDR1 and CDR2 from the germline V gene are SQVTM and ANQGSEA. V shed 3 bases, J shed 5 bases, and the junction held 10 bases outside the gene matches. The CDR3 has 15 amino acids. This CDR3 reads CSVEGLVGIRDTQYF. The DNA for the CDR3 is TGCAGCGTTGAGGGACTAGTAGGGATCCGAGATACGCAGTATTTT.

J is TRBJ2-1 and V is TRBV12-3 or TRBV12-4; TRBD2 agrees at 7 bases. With V trimmed by 1 base and J by 3 bases, 6 bases remained unmatched. The CDR3 runs 16 residues. The chain's CDR3 is CASSLDGRGSYNEQFF. As DNA, the CDR3 is TGTGCCAGCAGTTTAGACGGGCGGGGGAGCTACAATGAGCAGTTCTTC.

The chain uses TRBV4-3 and TRBJ2-1; D is possibly TRBD1 or TRBD2 (5 bases each). Germline V gene data show CDR1 as LGHNA and CDR2 as YSLEER. The CDR3 sequence is 15 residues long. Trimming removed 0 bases from V and 4 bases from J, with 10 bases in between. Written as DNA, the CDR3 is TGCGCCAGCAGCCAAGAAGGGACGTATTACAATGAGCAGTTCTTC. It specifies CASSQEGTYYNEQFF.

This chain links TRBV5-5 with TRBJ2-5; 12 bases map to TRBD1. The CDR3 sequence is 14 residues long. Germline V CDR1 and CDR2: SGHKS, YYEKEE (reference sequence). With V trimmed by 6 bases and J by 6 bases, 6 bases remained unmatched. The CDR3 here is CASTLGQGAKTQYF. The CDR3 region has the DNA TGTGCCAGCACCCTGGGACAGGGGGCGAAGACCCAGTACTTC.

This clonotype was observed a few times. The chain recombines TRBV20-1 with TRBJ1-2; D is uncertain. This CDR3 is 13 amino acids long. Germline CDR1 and CDR2: DFQATT and SNEGSKA (reference sequence). The V gene lost 4 bases and the J gene lost 4 bases, with 13 bases spanning the gap. The DNA of the CDR3 is TGCAGTGCTACTATGACGGGCCTCTATGGCTACACCTTC. It translates to CSATMTGLYGYTF.

This clonotype was counted ten times or more. The chain uses TRBV20-1 and TRBJ1-5; maybe TRBD1 (6 bases). From germline, CDR1 is DFQATT and CDR2 SNEGSKA (reference sequence). Trimming took off 3 bases at V and 6 bases at J, with 18 bases between the two ends. The CDR3 has 15 residues. In nucleotides, the CDR3 is TGCAGTGCTAGTGCTGTATTGGGGGCCGTTCAGCCCCAGCATTTT. It encodes CSASAVLGAVQPQHF.

The chain couples TRBV5-6 to TRBJ1-1; perhaps TRBD1 as D (5 bases). CDR1 is SGHDT and CDR2 is YYEEEE in the germline V gene. The CDR3 runs 14 residues. Trimming left V 4 bases short and J 0 bases short, with 10 bases between. The CDR3 spells CASSRTLMNTEAFF. As DNA, the CDR3 is TGTGCCAGCAGCCGGACACTCATGAACACTGAAGCTTTCTTT.

At least ten counts were recorded for this clonotype. This sequence joins TRBV4-1 and TRBJ2-3, with TRBD2 identical over 8 bases. Looked up from germline, CDR1 is MGHRA and CDR2 is YSYEKL. The CDR3 spans 17 residues. V lost 4 bases and J lost 8; bases outside the gene matches: 17. The CDR3 coding sequence is TGCGCCAGCAGCCTCGTACGACCCGGGAGGGAAGGAGGTACGCAGTATTTT. It is translated as CASSLVRPGREGGTQYF.

The chain uses TRBV4-3 and TRBJ1-4; D is possibly TRBD1 (6 bases). V dropped 0 bases and J dropped 5 bases, with 10 bases sitting between them. The CDR3 length is 15 residues. The germline gives CDR1 LGHNA, CDR2 YSLEER. The DNA of the CDR3 is TGCGCCAGCAGCCAAGATAGGGGGAGCAATGAAAAACTGTTTTTT. As protein: CASSQDRGSNEKLFF.

V and J are TRBV7-8 and TRBJ2-3; D is ambiguous. Germline V gene lookup returns CDR1 SGHVS and CDR2 FQNEAQ. CDR3 length equals 17 residues. Trimming pared 1 base from V and 0 bases from J, leaving 14 bases between. The CDR3 is CASSLVQGKTSTDTQYF. The CDR3 DNA reads as TGTGCCAGCAGCTTAGTGCAAGGGAAAACTAGCACAGATACGCAGTATTTT.